These T cell receptor beta chains were read from a single sample in a study of T cell responses to AZD1222 COVID-19 vaccine. Data came from immunoSEQ multiplex PCR; TCRdb stores just in-frame clones and leaves some out. Of 140,000 to 150,000 clones in the sample, approximately 94% were seen once. Sequencing used peripheral blood, obtained on day 0 of AZD1222 vaccination. All receptors come from an adult in good health. CDR3s include the opening cysteine and the closing phenylalanine or tryptophan. The D gene is left open where the match is weak. Clone size is given for some rows only: seen once, a few or many times, or a class if the clone is expanded.

NA	NA	TRBV27	TRBJ1-1	CASTETGRGEAFF	TGTGCCAGCACCGAAACAGGGCGGGGTGAAGCTTTCTTT
NA	once	TRBV30	TRBJ1-6	CAWSGRPSSYNSPLHF	TGTGCCTGGAGTGGACGTCCGAGCTCCTATAATTCACCCCTCCACTTT
NA	NA	TRBV6-5	TRBJ1-6	CASSLTPGTGSSPLHF	TGTGCCAGCAGTTTAACCCCCGGGACCGGGAGTTCACCCCTCCACTTT
NA	NA	TRBV30	TRBJ1-2	CAWSESIGLGGYTF	TGTGCCTGGAGTGAATCAATAGGACTGGGAGGCTACACCTTC
NA	NA	TRBV5-1	TRBJ1-1	CASSSIPDSNTEAFF	TGCGCCAGCAGCTCCATTCCCGACTCTAACACTGAAGCTTTCTTT
NA	NA	TRBV7-9	TRBJ1-4	CASSLGPGLTQEKLFF	TGTGCCAGCAGCTTAGGTCCGGGTTTGACGCAAGAAAAACTGTTTTTT
NA	NA	TRBV5-5	TRBJ1-2	CASSSGAFHVGGYTF	TGTGCCAGCAGCTCCGGTGCCTTCCATGTTGGAGGCTACACCTTC
NA	NA	TRBV5-8	TRBJ1-5	CASSLAQPGNQPQHF	TGTGCCAGCAGCTTGGCACAGCCCGGCAATCAGCCCCAGCATTTT
NA	NA	TRBV9	TRBJ2-3	CASSVSGTQYF	TGTGCCAGCAGCGTATCTGGTACGCAGTATTTT
NA	NA	TRBV11-2	TRBJ1-1	CASTWGGANTEAFF	TGTGCCAGCACCTGGGGAGGGGCAAACACTGAAGCTTTCTTT
NA	NA	TRBV4-1	TRBJ1-5	CASSPNPGQINQPQHF	TGCGCCAGCAGCCCCAACCCCGGACAGATCAATCAGCCCCAGCATTTT
NA	NA	TRBV7-6	TRBJ1-4	CASSLGVRGNEKLFF	TGTGCCAGCAGCTTAGGGGTCAGAGGGAATGAAAAACTGTTTTTT
NA	NA	TRBV3-1/TRBV3-2	TRBJ2-7	CASLGDYEQYF	TGTGCCAGCCTCGGGGACTACGAGCAGTACTTC
TRBD2	NA	TRBV4-2	TRBJ2-3	CASSSPGLAGGSKYTDTQYF	TGTGCCAGCAGCTCCCCGGGACTAGCGGGGGGGTCCAAATACACAGATACGCAGTATTTT
NA	NA	TRBV5-6	TRBJ1-1	CASSLGEWGEAFF	TGTGCCAGCAGCTTGGGGGAGTGGGGTGAAGCTTTCTTT
NA	NA	TRBV13	TRBJ1-5	CASSLGNQPQHF	TGTGCCAGCAGCCTCGGCAATCAGCCCCAGCATTTT
TRBD2	NA	TRBV6-4	TRBJ2-1	CASSASGGADEQFF	TGTGCCAGCAGCGCCAGCGGGGGGGCCGATGAGCAGTTCTTC
NA	once	TRBV6-1	TRBJ2-1	CASSEDRVYNEQFF	TGTGCCAGCAGTGAAGACAGGGTCTACAATGAGCAGTTCTTC
TRBD1	NA	TRBV4-2	TRBJ2-7	CASSQGTGQGLSYEQYF	TGTGCCAGCAGCCAAGGGACGGGACAGGGGTTATCCTACGAGCAGTACTTC
NA	NA	TRBV29-1	TRBJ1-2	CSVEEQEGTGYTF	TGCAGCGTTGAAGAACAGGAAGGCACCGGCTACACCTTC
NA	NA	TRBV18	TRBJ2-1	CASSGVGDYNEQFF	TGTGCCAGCTCAGGGGTCGGGGACTACAATGAGCAGTTCTTC
NA	NA	TRBV19	TRBJ1-6	CASSPGTFGSPLHF	TGTGCCAGTAGCCCCGGGACATTTGGTTCACCCCTCCACTTT
NA	NA	TRBV7-2	TRBJ1-3	CASSLIWGPGNTIYF	TGTGCCAGCAGCTTAATTTGGGGTCCCGGAAACACCATATATTTT
NA	NA	TRBV18	TRBJ2-2	CASSQTRNTGELFF	TGTGCCAGCTCCCAGACAAGGAACACCGGGGAGCTGTTTTTT